Following are 30 T cell receptor beta chains from one sample sequenced in a study of blood T cell repertoires in COVID-19. Generated by immunoSEQ multiplex PCR, the TCRdb table keeps only in-frame clones and is missing some. The sample carries about 65,000 clones, 70% to 90% recorded once. The sequenced sample was peripheral blood. The receptors here all came from a man older than 75 with acute or convalescent COVID-19.

This clone was counted once. The chain joins TRBV19 to TRBJ2-5; 7 positions match TRBD2. Germline CDR1 is LNHDA and CDR2 is SQIVND (reference sequence). Trimming cost V 8 bases and J 2 bases; bases outside gene matches: 5. CDR3 size: 13 residues. Written as DNA, the CDR3 is TGTGCCAGTGGTTCGGGGGGACAAGAGACCCAGTACTTC. Translated, it gives CASGSGGQETQYF.

This chain joins TRBV6-1 and TRBJ2-3; 11 bases map to TRBD1. Per the germline V gene, CDR1 is MNHNS and CDR2 is SASEGT. This CDR3 is built from 16 residues. J was trimmed by 5 bases and V by 0 bases; bases with no gene match: 4. For the CDR3, the DNA is TGTGCCAGCAGTGAAGCCGGACAGGGGGCAAAAGATACGCAGTATTTT. Its protein is CASSEAGQGAKDTQYF.

The rearrangement uses TRBV11-1 and TRBJ1-6; D is ambiguous. The V end lost 2 bases, the J end lost 7 bases, and 9 bases lay between the germline ends. Germline V lookup: CDR1 SGHAT, CDR2 FQDESV (reference sequence). The CDR3 runs 14 residues. CDR3 nucleotide sequence: TGTGCCAGCAGCTTAAACGGCGGGAATTCACCCCTCCACTTT. It translates to CASSLNGGNSPLHF.

The rearrangement uses TRBV7-9 and TRBJ1-2; D gene ambiguous. From germline, CDR1 is SEHNR and CDR2 FQNEAQ (reference sequence). Trimming took 5 bases from V and 6 from J, leaving 16 bases between them. This CDR3 has 14 residues. The CDR3 is CASSRTIRGHGYTF. The CDR3 DNA reads as TGTGCCAGCAGCCGGACTATAAGAGGTCATGGCTACACCTTC.

The V gene is TRBV5-1, the J gene TRBJ2-2; 8 nucleotides match TRBD1. Trimming cost V 4 bases and J 0 bases; bases outside gene matches: 8. The CDR3 totals 17 residues. Germline-derived CDR1 and CDR2 are SGHRS and YFSETQ. Here the CDR3 reads CASSPPPGQANTGELFF. The CDR3, as DNA: TGCGCCAGCAGCCCCCCTCCGGGACAGGCGAACACCGGGGAGCTGTTTTTT.

The chain links TRBV30 to TRBJ1-5; TRBD1 agrees at 9 bases. J gave up 4 bases and V 1 base, and 5 bases lay outside the gene matches. Germline lookup yields CDR1 GTSNPN and CDR2 SVGIG (reference sequence). The CDR3 loop spans 15 amino acids. CDR3 in amino acids: CAWSAGQGTNQPQHF. The CDR3 bases are TGTGCCTGGAGTGCTGGACAGGGGACTAATCAGCCCCAGCATTTT. The entire variable domain, with the rest obtained from reference TRBV30 and TRBJ1-5, is as follows: SQTIHQWPATLVQPVGSPLSLECTVEGTSNPNLYWYRQAAGRGLQLLFYSVGIGQISSEVPQNLSASRPQDRQFILSSKKLLLSDSGFYLCAWSAGQGTNQPQHFGDGTRLSIL.

The CDR3 protein is CASIRAGGNTEAFF. CDR3 in DNA: TGTGCCAGCATCAGGGCCGGCGGGAACACTGAAGCTTTCTTT. V gene TRBV25-1 combines with J gene TRBJ1-1, with a possible D match to TRBD1 (5 bases). The germline V gene encodes CDR1 MGHDK and CDR2 SYGVNS. Trimming left V 7 bases short and J 1 base short, with 13 bases between. CDR3 length equals 14 residues.

The chain joins TRBV7-9 to TRBJ2-3; D is uncertain. The germline V and J ends were trimmed by 1 base and 4 bases, with 9 bases remaining between them. From germline, CDR1 is SEHNR and CDR2 FQNEAQ (reference sequence). CDR3 length equals 14 residues. The CDR3 DNA follows: TGTGCCAGCAGCTTAGGAGAATCCCCAGATACGCAGTATTTT. Protein sequence: CASSLGESPDTQYF.

This sequence joins TRBV5-1 and TRBJ1-1; D gene ambiguous. The CDR3 extends over 14 amino acids. Germline-derived CDR1 and CDR2 are SGHRS and YFSETQ. V dropped 4 bases and J dropped 11 bases, with 21 bases sitting between them. CDR3 coding DNA: TGCGCCAGCAGCCCTAGTGGAGGCCAGTTGGGTGCTTTCTTT. This sequence encodes CASSPSGGQLGAFF. Based on the CDR3 plus reference TRBV5-1 and TRBJ1-1, the full variable domain is KAGVTQTPRYLIKTRGQQVTLSCSPISGHRSVSWYQQTPGQGLQFLFEYFSETQRNKGNFPGRFSGRQFSNSRSEMNVSTLELGDSALYLCASSPSGGQLGAFFGQGTRLTVV.

The chain joins TRBV7-8 to TRBJ2-2, with 11 bases that match TRBD1. The length of the CDR3 is 16 residues. V was clipped by 5 bases and J by 5 bases; unmatched bases: 7. Per the germline V gene, CDR1 is SGHVS and CDR2 is FQNEAQ. CDR3 sequence reads: CASSAQGQGVTGELFF. The CDR3 bases are TGTGCCAGCAGCGCCCAGGGACAGGGGGTAACCGGGGAGCTGTTTTTT.

V gene TRBV5-6 combines with J gene TRBJ2-3; TRBD1 might be the D (6 bases). Per the germline V gene, CDR1 is SGHDT and CDR2 is YYEEEE. The CDR3 covers 15 residues. Trimming stripped 0 bases from V and 2 bases from J, with 10 bases between. The CDR3 region is CASSLVQGNTDTQYF. The CDR3 bases are TGTGCCAGCAGCTTGGTTCAGGGGAACACAGATACGCAGTATTTT. Supplemented by reference TRBV5-6 and TRBJ2-3, the full variable domain reads DAGVTQSPTHLIKTRGQQVTLRCSPKSGHDTVSWYQQALGQGPQFIFQYYEEEERQRGNFPDRFSGHQFPNYSSELNVNALLLGDSALYLCASSLVQGNTDTQYFGPGTRLTVL.

The gene calls are TRBV6-5 and TRBJ2-2, with 9 bases fitting TRBD1. Germline CDR1 is MNHEY and CDR2 is SVGAGI. Trimming removed 6 bases from V and 0 bases from J; junction bases left unmatched: 2. This CDR3 has 15 amino acids. CDR3 in DNA: TGTGCCAGCAGGTGGGACAGGGCGAACACCGGGGAGCTGTTTTTT. Amino acid sequence: CASRWDRANTGELFF.

The V call is TRBV6-5, the J call TRBJ2-1; TRBD2 matches at 11 bases. The V gene's germline CDR1 is MNHEY and CDR2 SVGAGI. V lost 5 bases to trimming and J lost 4 bases; unmatched junction nucleotides: 4. The CDR3 runs to 15 residues. The CDR3 DNA sequence: TGTGCCAGCAGTCGTCGACTAGCGGGGTACAATGAGCAGTTCTTC. Its protein is CASSRRLAGYNEQFF.

The V and J genes are TRBV11-2 and TRBJ2-1; D may be TRBD1 (6 bases). CDR3 size: 15 residues. Germline assignment: CDR1 SGHAT and CDR2 FQNNGV. Trimming shortened V by 3 bases and J by 4 bases, and 13 bases separated the two germline ends. The CDR3 DNA reads as TGTGCCAGCAGCTTTACAGGGTACCCTTACAATGAGCAGTTCTTC. It translates to CASSFTGYPYNEQFF.

The rearrangement joins TRBV5-4 to TRBJ1-1, with D possibly being TRBD1 (5 bases). This CDR3 spans 14 amino acids. The germline gives CDR1 SGHNT, CDR2 YYREEE (reference sequence). Trimming took 7 bases from V and 1 from J, leaving 14 bases between them. For the CDR3, the DNA is TGTGCCAGCCGACTGACAGAGACGAACACTGAAGCTTTCTTT. The encoded protein is CASRLTETNTEAFF.

This rearrangement joins TRBV19 to TRBJ2-2; 10 bases agree with TRBD1. Germline V gene sequence: CDR1 LNHDA, CDR2 SQIVND (reference sequence). CDR3 length: 17 residues. The trim removed 8 bases at V and 5 bases at J, leaving 14 bases unmatched. The CDR3 protein is CASSPYPGTGETGELFF. The CDR3 DNA is TGTGCCAGTTCTCCCTACCCCGGGACAGGGGAAACCGGGGAGCTGTTTTTT.

Here the CDR3 DNA reads TGTGCCAGCAGTGGGTACAAACAGGGAAACTATGGCTACACCTTC. Translating it yields CASSGYKQGNYGYTF. This sequence joins TRBV6-6 and TRBJ1-2, with D possibly being TRBD1 (6 bases). CDR1 MNHNY and CDR2 SVGAGI come from the germline V gene (reference sequence). V shed 5 bases and J shed 2 bases, with 15 bases lying between them. The CDR3 is 15 residues long.

The rearrangement links TRBV4-1 to TRBJ2-5, with 13 nucleotides matching TRBD2. The V gene end was trimmed by 1 base and the J gene end by 5 bases; junction bases not matched to a gene: 4. This CDR3 spans 16 amino acids. Germline-derived CDR1 and CDR2 are MGHRA and YSYEKL. The CDR3 spells CASSQGGLAGRETQYF. CDR3 sequence (DNA): TGCGCCAGCAGCCAAGGGGGACTAGCGGGGAGGGAGACCCAGTACTTC.

The CDR3 sequence is CSVVGQGTYEQYF. CDR3 DNA: TGCAGCGTTGTGGGACAGGGGACCTACGAGCAGTACTTC. J is TRBJ2-7 and V is TRBV29-1, with TRBD1 identical over 10 bases. The CDR3 runs to 13 residues. With 4 bases clipped from V and 2 bases from J, the junction kept 2 bases outside the gene matches. Germline V gives CDR1 SQVTM, CDR2 ANQGSEA.

The rearrangement joins TRBV30 to TRBJ1-5; D unclear. The V end lost 0 bases, the J end lost 5 bases, and 11 bases lay between the germline ends. Germline V gene sequence: CDR1 GTSNPN, CDR2 SVGIG (reference sequence). The CDR3 spans 14 residues. CDR3 residues: CAWSVSWGDQPQHF. The CDR3 DNA reads as TGTGCCTGGAGTGTATCTTGGGGAGATCAGCCCCAGCATTTT.

The V and J genes are TRBV5-5 and TRBJ1-3; D uncertain. V was pared by 0 bases and J by 1 base, with 14 bases between. The CDR3 is made up of 17 amino acids. Germline V gene sequence: CDR1 SGHKS, CDR2 YYEKEE (reference sequence). The DNA of the CDR3 is TGTGCCAGCAGCTTGGCGGGTTCAGACCTTTCTGGAAACACCATATATTTT. The encoded protein is CASSLAGSDLSGNTIYF.

The chain uses TRBV18 and TRBJ1-1, with a weak D call TRBD1 (6 bases). Per the germline V gene, CDR1 is KGHSH and CDR2 is LQKENI. The V gene lost 3 bases and the J gene lost 6 bases, with 11 bases spanning the gap. This CDR3 comprises 13 residues. As DNA, the CDR3 is TGTGCCAGCTCACCTTCCGGACAGTCTGAAGCTTTCTTT. Amino acids: CASSPSGQSEAFF.

V is TRBV28 and J is TRBJ2-5; possibly TRBD2 for D (5 bases). Per the germline V gene, CDR1 is MDHEN and CDR2 is SYDVKM. This CDR3 has 14 residues. V was shortened by 4 bases and J by 5 bases, with 14 bases between the two germline ends. CDR3 in DNA: TGTGCCAGCAGTTCTGCCGGAGGAGGTGAGACCCAGTACTTC. Residues: CASSSAGGGETQYF.

This clone has a handful of counts. This sequence joins TRBV11-2 and TRBJ1-2; 9 bases match TRBD1. Germline lookup yields CDR1 SGHAT and CDR2 FQNNGV. V was clipped by 5 bases and J by 11 bases; unmatched bases: 18. The CDR3 runs to 16 residues. The CDR3 loop is CASSPRNRGQSLVYTF. The CDR3 region has the DNA TGTGCCAGCAGCCCGCGAAACAGGGGGCAGTCATTAGTATACACCTTC.

The chain employs TRBV5-1 and TRBJ2-7; D may be TRBD1 (6 bases). CDR3 length equals 15 residues. Looked up from germline, CDR1 is SGHRS and CDR2 is YFSETQ. Trimming removed 1 base from V and 5 bases from J, with 16 bases in between. The CDR3 spells CASSLHFGQGNEQYF. The CDR3 DNA reads TGCGCCAGCAGCTTGCATTTCGGGCAGGGGAACGAGCAGTACTTC.

The chain links TRBV19 to TRBJ2-3, with 8 bases matching TRBD2. The CDR3 loop spans 16 amino acids. Per the germline V gene, CDR1 is LNHDA and CDR2 is SQIVND (reference sequence). V dropped 4 bases and J dropped 0; count of bases not matched to a gene: 6. The CDR3, as DNA: TGTGCCAGTAGTACCGTAGCGGGGCCAAGCACAGATACGCAGTATTTT. Translation: CASSTVAGPSTDTQYF.

The CDR3 DNA reads TGTGCCAGCAAATCCGGGACAGGAAGTTGGCAGCCCCAGCATTTT. Translation gives CASKSGTGSWQPQHF. V gene TRBV27 combines with J gene TRBJ1-5; 8 bases fit TRBD1. Trimming took 7 bases from V and 7 from J; bases not matched to a gene: 12. Germline V gene sequence: CDR1 MNHEY, CDR2 SMNVEV (reference sequence). This CDR3 has 15 residues.

This chain uses TRBV5-1 with TRBJ1-2; the D gene is possibly TRBD1 (5 bases). CDR3 length: 20 amino acids. From germline, CDR1 is SGHRS and CDR2 YFSETQ. V lost 1 base, J lost 8 bases, and 33 bases lay in between. DNA for the CDR3: TGCGCCAGCAGCTTGAGATCCCCGACACTCACAGGAAATCGGTTTGGCGGCTACACCTTC. It codes for CASSLRSPTLTGNRFGGYTF.

A few counts support this clone. The CDR3 DNA sequence: TGTGCCAGCAGTTACTCGAGTTCTCGATTCGAGCAGTACTTC. It translates to CASSYSSSRFEQYF. This sequence joins TRBV6-6 and TRBJ2-7; no reliable D call. The CDR3 has 14 amino acids. V was pared by 0 bases and J by 6 bases, with 12 bases between. Germline values: CDR1 MNHNY, CDR2 SVGAGI (reference sequence).

The chain combines TRBV7-3 with TRBJ1-6; D gene uncertain. The CDR3 has 13 residues. Looked up from germline, CDR1 is SGHTA and CDR2 is FQGTGA. V lost 2 bases and J 5 bases, leaving 4 bases between the germline ends. The CDR3 sequence: CASSLQNNSPLHF. The CDR3 nucleotides are TGTGCCAGCAGCTTACAGAATAATTCACCCCTCCACTTT.